Detailed here is one T cell receptor (beta chain). Its specificity is unknown. Method: immunoSEQ multiplex PCR; TCRdb's copy keeps in-frame clones and lacks some. The data contain hundreds of thousands of clones, 98% of them singletons. As defined, naive CD8 cells were CD45RO-negative and positively selected for CCR7, with terminally differentiated effector memory CD45RA+ cells excluded. The data belong to a study of shared clonotypes between healthy human individuals. The study, taken as a whole, reports: In contrast to clonotypes shared by all four donors, non-shared clonotypes had lower generation probabilities. A generally larger estimated richness was seen in naive subsets than in memory subsets.

CDR3 length: 13 amino acids. Germline V gene sequence: CDR1 MNHEY, CDR2 SVGAGI. V dropped 6 bases and J dropped 8 bases, with 16 bases sitting between them. This receptor was taken from a man aged 25-40 years in good health. The sequenced sample was naive CD8+ T cells sorted from blood. The chain uses TRBV6-5 and TRBJ1-1, with D hard to call. The CDR3: CASSPMSGSEAFF. CDR3 in DNA: TGTGCCAGCAGCCCGATGAGTGGCTCGGAAGCTTTCTTT.